The sequence of this T cell receptor beta chain was determined in a study of cytomegalovirus exposure and HLA in healthy donors. Findings of the study overall: A later analysis linked a missense DCLRE1C variant to TCR beta V- and J-gene trimming. Later analysis showed most CMV-associated TCR beta chains appearing HLA-restricted. While the bulk of TCR sequences proved rare, some public TCRs turned up in many donors. In vitro checks showed that three CMV-associated chains really do target CMV antigens.

A note on this clone: As yet, its antigen is unknown.

The PCR contained 60 Vbeta and 13 Jbeta primers. Generated by immunoSEQ multiplex PCR, the TCRdb table keeps only in-frame clones and is missing some. The sample holds roughly 190,000 clones, roughly 80% seen once. The CDR3 spans 15 residues. After removal of 2 bases from V and 8 bases from J, the junction contained 8 bases not matched to a gene. CDR1 is MNHEY, CDR2 SMNVEV, per germline (reference sequence). Material: PBMCs. This chain connects TRBV27 to TRBJ1-4; 7 bases line up with TRBD1. The receptor's source is a man in his fifties or sixties in good health and CMV-seronegative. The CDR3 loop reads CASSLAHRGVEKLFF. CDR3 bases: TGTGCCAGCAGTTTAGCGCACAGGGGAGTCGAAAAACTGTTTTTT.